The present T cell receptor beta chain was sequenced within a study of early T cells in non-severe SARS-CoV-2 infection (dated by TCRdb to about 2021). About the study as a whole: Because TCR sequencing relied on bulk RNA taken from unsorted whole blood, pairing of alpha and beta chains was not possible.

Paper-wide results and their limitations: VDJdb matching was skewed toward anti-spike CD8 responses and likely underestimated virus-specific expansions by missing private and CD4 specificities.

This was a case-control study nested in a cohort of healthcare workers in London, UK, who had nasopharyngeal swab PCR tests and blood samples taken every week. Between 23 and 31 March 2020, the week of the UK lockdown, healthcare workers were enrolled and then followed up weekly for as long as 16 weeks. The V end loses 5 bases and the J end loses 5 bases, and a stretch of 10 bases separates them. CDR1 and CDR2 were assigned from the germline V gene as MDHEN and SYDVKM. Spanning cysteine to phenylalanine, the CDR3 consists of 13 amino acids. Left in the record is the CDR3 DNA by itself, 39 bases read in frame from the first base. Libraries were prepared through 5' RACE. TCRdb shows the sequencer as NextSeq 500. To correct for sequencing error and PCR bias, the TCR library protocol tagged individual cDNA molecules with unique molecular identifiers. Sequencing covered both TCR alpha and beta chains, and within each sample the abundances of alpha and beta sequences were tightly co-correlated. Regarding the original processing steps: Decombinator V4 was used to perform V gene, J gene and CDR3 annotation of TCR sequences. TCRs were defined as expanded if a significant change between any two time points was detected under a Poisson model with p below 0.0001. TCR abundances were normalised to the total number of TCRs sequenced per sample and expressed as counts per million. MAIT TCRs were defined by TRAV1-2 paired with TRAJ12, TRAJ20 or TRAJ33, and iNKT TCRs by TRAV10 paired with TRAJ18. A search of VDJdb, accessed on 1 November 2021, was run for TCRs annotated to CMV, EBV and SARS-CoV-2, with TCRs annotated for multiple antigens excluded. The public reads were reanalyzed by TCRdb: fastp trimming at Q25, MiXCR alignment, in-frame beta chains only. Each entry merges the rows of one CDR3 protein and shows their most common DNA and genes. TCRdb, not the original authors, processed these V and J calls. The sample has some 60,000 distinct CDR3 sequences on record, just under 9% of them singletons. In total, the top ten clones hold 15% to 20% of the sample.

This clonotype was counted many times. The clone's antigen remains unknown. The sample holds no much larger clone one base away, and base qualities are not on file. Sequencing was carried out using whole blood. The chain was built from TRBV28 and TRBJ2-1; the D gene is possibly TRBD1, with 5 bases matching. This clonotype was sampled from an adult who was a healthcare worker with PCR-confirmed SARS-CoV-2 infection or an uninfected control (not recorded which). The CDR3 amino acid sequence is: CASSPRQHNEQFF. The DNA is as follows: TGTGCCAGCAGTCCCCGACAGCACAATGAGCAGTTCTTC.